Following are 14 T cell receptor beta chains from one sample sequenced in a study of T cell responses to AZD1222 COVID-19 vaccine. TCRdb's copy holds only in-frame clones and misses some; the assay was immunoSEQ multiplex PCR. The repertoire consists of around 160,000 clones, with roughly nine tenths occurring once and the leading ten covering 3.5% to 4%. This specimen was peripheral blood, taken 28 days after the second AZD1222 dose. The receptors stem from an adult who received the AZD1222 COVID-19 vaccine.

The chain is built from TRBV2 and TRBJ2-2; TRBD2 is a possible D gene (5 bases). CDR3 size: 16 residues. The V end lost 3 bases, the J end lost 3 bases, and 14 bases lay between the germline ends. Germline CDR1 and CDR2: SNHLY and FYNNEI. CDR3: CASSDRRGKDTGELFF. In nucleotides, the CDR3 is TGTGCCAGCAGTGATCGTCGAGGGAAGGACACCGGGGAGCTGTTTTTT.

The chain couples TRBV13 to TRBJ2-5; 9 nucleotides align to TRBD1. The length of the CDR3 is 16 residues. Per the germline V gene, CDR1 is PRHDT and CDR2 is FYEKMQ (reference sequence). V lost 5 bases to trimming and J lost 4 bases; unmatched junction nucleotides: 11. The CDR3 protein is CASSPPWTGDGETQYF. Written as DNA, the CDR3 is TGTGCCAGCAGCCCCCCGTGGACAGGGGACGGAGAGACCCAGTACTTC.

The rearrangement uses TRBV3-1 (or the pseudogene TRBV3-2) and TRBJ1-4; tentative D call: TRBD1 (5 bases). Per germline, CDR1 LGHDT and CDR2 YNNKEL (reference sequence). V was pared by 0 bases and J by 0 bases, with 8 bases between. The CDR3 spans 16 residues. CDR3 nucleotides: TGTGCCAGCAGCCAAGACCCGGGACCAACTAATGAAAAACTGTTTTTT. It is translated as CASSQDPGPTNEKLFF.

The chain employs TRBV5-4 and TRBJ2-7, with D unclear. The CDR3 spans 15 residues. Trimming stripped 3 bases from V and 5 bases from J, with 18 bases between. Germline CDR1 and CDR2: SGHNT and YYREEE (reference sequence). The CDR3 bases are TGTGCCAGCAGCTCTCCTAGTAGACCCGTCAACGAGCAGTACTTC. Amino acids: CASSSPSRPVNEQYF.

V and J are TRBV11-3 and TRBJ2-7; maybe TRBD2 (5 bases). CDR3 length equals 16 residues. The germline CDR1 and CDR2 sequences are SGHNT and YENEEA. With 0 bases removed from V and 3 bases from J, the gap between germline ends came to 15 bases. CDR3 in amino acids: CASSLDRGSSSYEQYF. CDR3 sequence (DNA): TGTGCCAGCAGCTTAGATCGCGGTTCTAGCAGCTACGAGCAGTACTTC.

J is TRBJ2-5 and V is TRBV3-1 (or the pseudogene TRBV3-2); D may be TRBD2 (6 bases). Trimming removed 5 bases at V and 2 bases at J, with 15 bases between. This CDR3 spans 15 amino acids. The V gene's germline CDR1 is LGHDT and CDR2 YNNKEL (reference sequence). DNA for the CDR3: TGTGCCAGCAGCTATCGGGCGGGGCCACAAGAGACCCAGTACTTC. This sequence encodes CASSYRAGPQETQYF.

This chain links TRBV3-1 (or the pseudogene TRBV3-2) with TRBJ1-3, with D perhaps matching TRBD1 (5 bases). In germline, CDR1 is LGHDT, CDR2 YNNKEL (reference sequence). This CDR3 comprises 16 residues. V lost 1 base, J lost 4 bases, and 14 bases lay in between. The CDR3 loop is CASSQAGGVAGNTIYF. For the CDR3, the DNA is TGTGCCAGCAGCCAAGCCGGGGGGGTTGCAGGAAACACCATATATTTT.

The chain has TRBV6-5 and TRBJ1-2; 10 nucleotides line up with TRBD1. Trimming at V came to 6 bases and at J to 7 bases, leaving 11 bases not matched to a gene. The CDR3 has 15 amino acids. The germline gives CDR1 MNHEY, CDR2 SVGAGI. CDR3 amino acids: CASRLTFGQGGGYTF. CDR3 DNA: TGTGCCAGCAGATTAACGTTCGGACAGGGGGGTGGCTACACCTTC.

The rearrangement joins TRBV30 to TRBJ1-1; D uncertain. Germline V gene sequence: CDR1 GTSNPN, CDR2 SVGIG (reference sequence). V lost 2 bases and J 1 base, leaving 14 bases between the germline ends. The CDR3 spans 15 residues. The CDR3 nucleotides read TGTGCCTGGAGTTTAATTGCACCGACGAACACTGAAGCTTTCTTT. It codes for CAWSLIAPTNTEAFF.

The chain is built from TRBV4-2 and TRBJ1-1, with 8 nucleotides matching TRBD1. The CDR3 is 18 residues long. Germline loops: CDR1 LGHNA, CDR2 YNFKEQ. V trimming: 0 bases; J trimming: 4 bases; junction bases outside the gene matches: 13. The CDR3 DNA sequence: TGTGCCAGCAGCCAAGAAAGGGGGGTGGACAGGGCTGGCACTGAAGCTTTCTTT. It specifies CASSQERGVDRAGTEAFF.

The chain carries TRBV27 and TRBJ1-5; TRBD1 might be the D (6 bases). The germline CDR1 and CDR2 sequences are MNHEY and SMNVEV (reference sequence). The CDR3 runs 15 residues. V lost 5 bases, J lost 7 bases, and 18 bases lay in between. CDR3 bases: TGTGCCAGCAGTCCGGTAGACAGGATGGAACAGCCCCAGCATTTT. Translation: CASSPVDRMEQPQHF.

The rearrangement joins TRBV5-1 to TRBJ1-1, with 7 bases that match TRBD1. After removal of 5 bases from V and 5 bases from J, the junction contained 6 bases not matched to a gene. Germline lookup yields CDR1 SGHRS and CDR2 YFSETQ. The CDR3 extends over 13 amino acids. This CDR3 is CASRREGATEAFF. The CDR3 DNA reads as TGCGCCAGCAGGAGGGAGGGGGCTACTGAAGCTTTCTTT.

J is TRBJ2-1 and V is TRBV7-8; TRBD1 matches 8 bases. The germline CDR1 and CDR2 sequences are SGHVS and FQNEAQ. Trimming removed 1 base from V and 2 bases from J; junction bases left unmatched: 4. CDR3 length: 16 amino acids. The DNA for the CDR3 is TGTGCCAGCAGCTTAGTCATGACAGGGGCCTACAATGAGCAGTTCTTC. Protein product: CASSLVMTGAYNEQFF.

The rearrangement joins TRBV19 to TRBJ2-5, with D maybe TRBD2 (6 bases). Trimming pared 6 bases from V and 2 bases from J, leaving 10 bases between. The CDR3 loop spans 13 amino acids. Germline V lookup: CDR1 LNHDA, CDR2 SQIVND (reference sequence). The CDR3 nucleotides are TGTGCCAGTAGCCCTGGGACTCAAGAGACCCAGTACTTC. Protein product: CASSPGTQETQYF.